This is a list of T cell receptor beta chains from one sample in a study of Ad26.COV2.S vaccination and SARS-CoV-2 variants. Libraries were prepared by immunoSEQ multiplex PCR; TCRdb keeps only in-frame clonotypes and omits some of them. Here the sample spans about 280,000 clones, 80% to 90% being singletons. Sequences were derived from peripheral blood, sampled in a trial of Ad26.COV2.S vaccine versus placebo. These receptors originate from a person aged 18-60 years who received the Ad26.COV2.S COVID-19 vaccine or a placebo. Each CDR3 is given with its conserved first and last residue. D genes are given only for firm matches. For some rows the clone size is stated as once, few or many, or as a class when expanded; others skip it.

v_gene	j_gene	abundance	d_gene	CDR3aa	CDR3nt
TRBV5-1	TRBJ2-7	NA	TRBD2	CASSLSAGEQYF	TGCGCCAGCAGCTTGTCAGCGGGAGAGCAGTACTTC
TRBV7-7	TRBJ2-5	once	TRBD1	CASSALTGGKETQYF	TGTGCTAGCAGCGCTCTTACAGGGGGTAAAGAGACCCAGTACTTC
TRBV5-1	TRBJ2-3	NA	TRBD1	CASSDYTRTGGTDTQYF	TGCGCCAGCAGCGACTATACTAGGACAGGTGGGACAGATACGCAGTATTTT
TRBV27	TRBJ2-3	NA	TRBD2	CASSLSGTSGVNTQYF	TGTGCCAGCAGTTTATCCGGGACTAGCGGGGTAAATACGCAGTATTTT
TRBV11-2	TRBJ2-3	NA	NA	CASSYSAQGRSTDTQYF	TGTGCCAGCAGCTATAGTGCACAGGGACGGAGCACAGATACGCAGTATTTT
TRBV10-3	TRBJ1-1	NA	TRBD1	CAISEPTTGMNTEAFF	TGTGCCATCAGTGAGCCTACGACAGGGATGAACACTGAAGCTTTCTTT
TRBV30	TRBJ1-2	NA	NA	CAWSPGNYGYTF	TGTGCCTGGAGTCCCGGAAACTATGGCTACACCTTC
TRBV2	TRBJ2-6	NA	NA	CASSDHSRISGANVLTF	TGTGCCAGCAGTGACCACAGTAGGATCTCTGGGGCCAACGTCCTGACTTTC
TRBV19	TRBJ1-1	NA	TRBD1	CASSIGQGLNTEAFF	TGTGCCAGTAGTATAGGACAGGGGTTGAACACTGAAGCTTTCTTT
TRBV4-2	TRBJ2-4	NA	TRBD2	CASSQDPLLAGGTQAKNIQYF	TGTGCCAGCAGCCAAGATCCCCTCCTGGCGGGGGGTACCCAAGCCAAAAACATTCAGTACTTC
TRBV3-1/TRBV3-2	TRBJ2-7	NA	TRBD1	CASSQDGTGIYEQYF	TGTGCCAGCAGCCAAGATGGGACAGGGATTTACGAGCAGTACTTC
TRBV6-4	TRBJ1-6	NA	TRBD1	CASSEIQGFRSPLHF	TGTGCCAGCAGTGAAATACAGGGGTTTCGGTCACCCCTCCACTTT
TRBV28	TRBJ1-3	NA	NA	CASSSPGAGEGNTIYF	TGTGCCAGCAGCTCCCCAGGGGCCGGAGAAGGAAACACCATATATTTT
TRBV3-1/TRBV3-2	TRBJ2-2	NA	NA	CASSPAGNTGELFF	TGTGCCAGCAGCCCAGCAGGGAACACCGGGGAGCTGTTTTTT
TRBV5-1	TRBJ1-4	NA	NA	CASMAEANEKLFF	TGCGCCAGCATGGCAGAGGCTAATGAAAAACTGTTTTTT
TRBV6-5	TRBJ2-5	NA	NA	CASSLGTPQETQYF	TGTGCCAGCAGCCTAGGGACTCCCCAAGAGACCCAGTACTTC
TRBV4-1	TRBJ1-4	NA	NA	CASSQGQPINEKLFF	TGCGCCAGCAGCCAAGGACAGCCCATTAATGAAAAACTGTTTTTT
TRBV7-2	TRBJ2-1	NA	TRBD1	CASSLGVTGWDEQFF	TGTGCCAGCAGCTTAGGGGTGACAGGGTGGGATGAGCAGTTCTTC
TRBV7-8	TRBJ1-6	few	NA	CASSFSGLLNSPLHF	TGTGCCAGCAGCTTCTCCGGGCTACTTAATTCACCCCTCCACTTT
TRBV13	TRBJ2-7	NA	NA	CASSLRAPVWEQYF	TGTGCCAGCAGCTTACGGGCCCCCGTGTGGGAGCAGTACTTC
TRBV4-2	TRBJ2-1	NA	NA	CASSQDAANEQFF	TGTGCCAGCAGCCAAGATGCCGCCAATGAGCAGTTCTTC
TRBV7-9	TRBJ1-2	few	NA	CASSLTGSSGHGYTF	TGTGCCAGCAGCTTAACGGGGTCCAGTGGTCATGGCTACACCTTC
TRBV11-3	TRBJ1-3	NA	NA	CASSSETGNTIYF	TGTGCCAGCAGCTCGGAAACAGGAAACACCATATATTTT
TRBV18	TRBJ2-5	NA	NA	CASSDEVKDF	TGTGCCAGCTCAGACGAAGTGAAGGACTTC
TRBV2	TRBJ2-1	once	NA	CASSEFGLLHSYNEQFF	TGTGCCAGCAGTGAATTTGGGCTACTCCACTCCTACAATGAGCAGTTCTTC
TRBV3-1/TRBV3-2	TRBJ1-3	NA	NA	CASSRAQGAGNTIYF	TGTGCCAGCAGCCGAGCACAGGGAGCTGGAAACACCATATATTTT
TRBV6-5	TRBJ1-6	few	NA	CASGGSSYNSPLHF	TGTGCCAGCGGGGGCAGCTCCTATAATTCACCCCTCCACTTT
TRBV4-3	TRBJ1-2	NA	NA	CASSQEGSNYGYTF	TGCGCCAGCAGCCAAGAAGGTTCAAACTATGGCTACACCTTC
TRBV20-1	TRBJ2-3	NA	NA	CSAFRTDTQYF	TGCAGTGCTTTCCGCACAGATACGCAGTATTTT
TRBV5-4	TRBJ2-3	few	NA	CASSLGLRTDTQYF	TGTGCCAGCAGCTTGGGGCTACGCACAGATACGCAGTATTTT
TRBV10-3	TRBJ2-1	few	TRBD1	CAISERGQPNEQFF	TGTGCCATCAGTGAGAGGGGACAGCCCAATGAGCAGTTCTTC
TRBV3-1/TRBV3-2	TRBJ1-6	NA	NA	CASSQSVFGSPLHF	TGTGCCAGCAGCCAAAGCGTTTTTGGATCACCCCTCCACTTT
TRBV14	TRBJ2-2	NA	NA	CASSQDQTGLNTGELFF	TGTGCCAGCAGCCAAGATCAAACAGGTTTGAACACCGGGGAGCTGTTTTTT
TRBV5-1	TRBJ2-3	NA	TRBD2	CASSWGLAGDTQYF	TGCGCCAGCAGCTGGGGACTAGCGGGAGATACGCAGTATTTT
TRBV5-1	TRBJ2-1	NA	NA	CASSFYGDEQFF	TGCGCCAGCAGCTTCTACGGGGATGAGCAGTTCTTC
TRBV7-7	TRBJ2-5	NA	NA	CASSLGRLHQETQYF	TGTGCTAGCAGCTTAGGTCGCCTGCACCAAGAGACCCAGTACTTC
TRBV2	TRBJ2-7	NA	TRBD2	CASASSGVRGEQYF	TGTGCCAGCGCCTCTAGCGGGGTAAGAGGCGAGCAGTACTTC